The present TCR beta chain was sequenced within a study of early T cells in non-severe SARS-CoV-2 infection. Turning to the study itself: The input, bulk RNA from unsorted whole blood, was sequenced, and chains were unpaired.

In TCRdb, the 5' RACE reads were re-called with MiXCR into one record per CDR3 protein. The sample yields tens of thousands of distinct CDR3 sequences, about 16% seen once. This clonotype showed up just a few times. Germline V lookup: CDR1 KGHSH, CDR2 LQKENI. The CDR3 extends over 15 amino acids. The V end was cut by 3 bases, the J end by 3 bases, with 11 bases between. The clonotype was recovered from an adult who was a healthcare worker with PCR-confirmed SARS-CoV-2 infection or an uninfected control (not recorded which). Sequences were obtained from whole blood. The rearrangement links TRBV18 to TRBJ2-2; D may be TRBD2 (5 bases). The CDR3, as DNA: TGTGCCAGCTCACCCGGACCCGGGGACACCGGGGAGCTGTTTTTT. The encoded protein is CASSPGPGDTGELFF.